The 20 T cell receptor beta chains below were found in one sample sequenced in a study of early T cells in non-severe SARS-CoV-2 infection. TCRdb re-called the 5' RACE reads with MiXCR, one entry per CDR3 protein. The data show about 48,000 distinct CDR3 sequences, around a tenth seen once. The sequenced material came from whole blood. The receptors shown here come from an adult who was a healthcare worker with PCR-confirmed SARS-CoV-2 infection or an uninfected control (not recorded which).

This chain links TRBV29-1 with TRBJ2-3; the D gene is possibly TRBD1 (5 bases). The germline V gene encodes CDR1 SQVTM and CDR2 ANQGSEA. Between the trimmed V and J ends, which lost 5 bases and 2 bases, there was a span of 17 bases. The CDR3 runs to 15 residues. CDR3 loop: CSVRSTGSPTDTQYF. The DNA for the CDR3 is TGCAGCGTTCGGAGCACAGGATCTCCCACAGATACGCAGTATTTT.

This clonotype was counted between two and nine times. V is TRBV24-1 and J is TRBJ2-1, with D possibly matching TRBD1 (6 bases). Germline V CDR1 and CDR2: KGHDR, SFDVKD. This CDR3 contains 11 residues. Trimming removed 5 bases from V and 10 bases from J, with 8 bases in between. As DNA, the CDR3 is TGTGCCACCAGTGTAGGGACAGAGCAGTTCTTC. Amino acid sequence: CATSVGTEQFF.

This chain connects TRBV6-6 to TRBJ2-6; 7 bases align to TRBD1. CDR1 MNHNY and CDR2 SVGAGI come from the germline V gene (reference sequence). The CDR3 runs 17 residues. V lost 10 bases, J lost 2 bases, and 14 bases stayed unmatched. CDR3: CAISPGGVLTGANVLTF. In DNA form, the CDR3 reads TGTGCCATCTCTCCAGGGGGAGTCCTGACTGGGGCCAACGTCCTGACTTTC.

This chain joins TRBV7-9 and TRBJ2-6; the match to TRBD2 covers 8 bases. This CDR3 comprises 18 residues. Germline assignment: CDR1 SEHNR and CDR2 FQNEAQ (reference sequence). Unmatched junction bases numbered 17, after V lost 11 bases and J lost 2 bases. The DNA for the CDR3 is TGTGCCTTCCTAAGTCGGGGACTAGAGACTCCTGGGGCCAACGTCCTGACTTTC. It specifies CAFLSRGLETPGANVLTF.

There are many counts of this clonotype. This sequence joins TRBV27 and TRBJ1-1, with D possibly matching TRBD1 (5 bases). The CDR3 loop spans 16 amino acids. Trimming pared 6 bases from V and 0 bases from J, leaving 17 bases between. Per the germline V gene, CDR1 is MNHEY and CDR2 is SMNVEV (reference sequence). CDR3 residues: CASRRGRERMNTEAFF. The CDR3 DNA reads as TGTGCCAGCAGACGTGGCAGGGAGCGGATGAACACTGAAGCTTTCTTT.

This clonotype was picked up many times. The rearrangement links TRBV5-1 to TRBJ2-5; D is perhaps TRBD2 (6 bases). Germline CDR1 SGHRS, CDR2 YFSETQ. Trimming pared 0 bases from V and 5 bases from J, leaving 14 bases between. This CDR3 has 15 amino acids. The CDR3 sequence is CASSLAGDARETQYF. The DNA of the CDR3 is TGCGCCAGCAGCTTGGCGGGGGACGCACGGGAGACCCAGTACTTC.

This clonotype has just a few counts. The V gene is TRBV2, the J gene TRBJ1-4, with unresolved D. The germline gives CDR1 SNHLY, CDR2 FYNNEI. CDR3 length: 14 amino acids. Trimming left V 6 bases short and J 4 bases short, with 12 bases between. CDR3 DNA sequence: TGTGCCAGCAGCGCACGTCGGGGTAATGAAAAACTGTTTTTT. It codes for CASSARRGNEKLFF.

This clonotype has ten or more counts. The genes are TRBV2 and TRBJ2-5; D is unresolved. The length of the CDR3 is 13 residues. Trimming left V 1 base short and J 3 bases short, with 6 bases between. Germline V gives CDR1 SNHLY, CDR2 FYNNEI. The CDR3 reads CASSEGSEETQYF. CDR3 DNA: TGTGCCAGCAGTGAAGGGAGTGAAGAGACCCAGTACTTC.

The chain is built from TRBV4-1 and TRBJ2-2, with 7 positions matching TRBD2. Germline CDR1 MGHRA, CDR2 YSYEKL. CDR3 length equals 16 residues. V trimming: 0 bases; J trimming: 5 bases; junction bases outside the gene matches: 6. The CDR3 protein is CASSQDRGERTGELFF. In DNA, the CDR3 is TGCGCCAGCAGCCAAGATCGGGGGGAGCGGACCGGGGAGCTGTTTTTT.

This clonotype was seen more than once but under ten times. CDR3 residues: CASSSRLDRTQYF. CDR3 coding DNA: TGTGCCAGTAGTTCACGACTAGACCGTACGCAGTATTTT. The J gene is TRBJ2-3, the V gene TRBV19; D is perhaps TRBD2 (6 bases). The ends were cut back, 5 bases at V and 8 bases at J, with 14 bases in the middle. The CDR3 is made up of 13 amino acids. Per the germline V gene, CDR1 is LNHDA and CDR2 is SQIVND (reference sequence). Drawing the rest from reference TRBV19 and TRBJ2-3, the complete variable domain is DGGITQSPKYLFRKEGQNVTLSCEQNLNHDAMYWYRQDPGQGLRLIYYSQIVNDFQKGDIAEGYSVSREKKESFPLTVTSAQKNPTAFYLCASSSRLDRTQYFGPGTRLTVL.

V and J are TRBV9 and TRBJ2-7, with 11 bases lining up with TRBD2. CDR3 length: 15 amino acids. The V segment lost 4 bases and the J segment 5 bases; nucleotides outside the gene matches: 8. Germline V lookup: CDR1 SGDLS, CDR2 YYNGEE. CDR3 in amino acids: CASSSTSGSVHEQYF. CDR3 sequence (DNA): TGTGCCAGCAGCAGTACTAGCGGGAGTGTCCACGAGCAGTACTTC.

The V gene is TRBV11-2, the J gene TRBJ1-1; tentative D call: TRBD1 (5 bases). V was cut by 0 bases and J by 6 bases, with 8 bases left in between. The CDR3 length is 13 residues. Germline assignment: CDR1 SGHAT and CDR2 FQNNGV. This chain's CDR3 is CASSLDRDAEAFF. The CDR3, as DNA: TGTGCCAGCAGCTTAGACAGGGACGCTGAAGCTTTCTTT.

The gene calls are TRBV7-9 and TRBJ2-1, with TRBD1 as a possible D gene (5 bases). The ends were cut back, 5 bases at V and 4 bases at J, with 12 bases in the middle. Germline CDR1 SEHNR, CDR2 FQNEAQ (reference sequence). The CDR3 sequence is 14 residues long. The CDR3 here is CASSLTDTYNEQFF. CDR3 coding DNA: TGTGCCAGCAGCCTCACGGACACGTACAATGAGCAGTTCTTC.

This clonotype was found many times. The chain joins TRBV7-6 to TRBJ2-7; D is uncertain. V lost 5 bases to trimming and J lost 1 base, with 12 bases between them. Germline loops: CDR1 SGHVS, CDR2 FNYEAQ. The CDR3 covers 14 residues. The CDR3 coding sequence is TGTGCCAGCAGCCAGGTCGGCCAGTCCTACGAGCAGTACTTC. It translates to CASSQVGQSYEQYF.

This clonotype was found many times. The CDR3 DNA is TGTGCCAGCAGCAACAGACTAGCGGGACGGGATACGCAGTATTTT. This sequence encodes CASSNRLAGRDTQYF. This rearrangement joins TRBV13 to TRBJ2-3; 11 bases are a match to TRBD2. The CDR3 contains 15 residues. CDR1 and CDR2 (germline): PRHDT, FYEKMQ (reference sequence). V lost 5 bases to trimming and J lost 6 bases; unmatched junction nucleotides: 7.

This chain connects TRBV14 to TRBJ1-2; 7 positions match TRBD1. Germline V CDR1 and CDR2: SGHDN, FVKESK. V was pared by 0 bases and J by 5 bases, with 9 bases of the junction left unmatched. This CDR3 is 16 amino acids long. CDR3: CASSQDLPQGPYGYTF. CDR3 sequence (DNA): TGTGCCAGCAGCCAAGATCTGCCACAGGGGCCTTATGGCTACACCTTC.

This clonotype was detected many times. The genes are TRBV6-2 or TRBV6-3 and TRBJ2-2; TRBD1 agrees at 10 bases. V was clipped by 8 bases and J by 5 bases; unmatched bases: 8. The CDR3 has 15 amino acids. Germline V CDR1 and CDR2: MNHEY, SVGEGT. The chain's CDR3 is CASGGQGRLTGELFF. The CDR3 DNA reads TGTGCCAGCGGGGGACAGGGGCGGCTGACCGGGGAGCTGTTTTTT.

The chain recombines TRBV11-2 with TRBJ1-6; D is undetermined. Trimming removed 0 bases at V and 10 bases at J, with 7 bases between. The CDR3 contains 13 residues. CDR1 SGHAT and CDR2 FQNNGV come from the germline V gene. CDR3: CASSLDMRSPLHF. For the CDR3, the DNA is TGTGCCAGCAGCTTAGATATGCGGTCACCCCTCCACTTT. Together with reference TRBV11-2 and TRBJ1-6, the CDR3 gives the full variable domain: EAGVAQSPRYKIIEKRQSVAFWCNPISGHATLYWYQQILGQGPKLLIQFQNNGVVDDSQLPKDRFSAERLKGVDSTLKIQPAKLEDSAVYLCASSLDMRSPLHFGNGTRLTVT.

This clonotype has at least ten counts. The gene calls are TRBV20-1 and TRBJ1-5, with a weak D call TRBD1 (5 bases). Germline CDR1 reads DFQATT; CDR2 reads SNEGSKA (reference sequence). V was shortened by 0 bases and J by 5 bases, with 17 bases between the two germline ends. The CDR3 is 16 residues long. CDR3: CSARDLGSGNYQPQHF. The CDR3 region has the DNA TGCAGTGCTAGAGATCTCGGGTCAGGGAATTATCAGCCCCAGCATTTT.

Concerning this clonotype: Given the absence of the conserved phenylalanine or tryptophan at the CDR3 end, a read error is likely. This chain links TRBV9 with TRBJ2-2; no firm D call. V was cut by 4 bases and J by 6 bases, with 10 bases left in between. CDR3 length equals 13 residues. CDR1 SGDLS and CDR2 YYNGEE come from the germline V gene. The DNA for the CDR3 is TGTGCCAGCAGCCCTTGGGGTCCCGGGGAGCTGTTTCTT. Translating it yields CASSPWGPGELFL.